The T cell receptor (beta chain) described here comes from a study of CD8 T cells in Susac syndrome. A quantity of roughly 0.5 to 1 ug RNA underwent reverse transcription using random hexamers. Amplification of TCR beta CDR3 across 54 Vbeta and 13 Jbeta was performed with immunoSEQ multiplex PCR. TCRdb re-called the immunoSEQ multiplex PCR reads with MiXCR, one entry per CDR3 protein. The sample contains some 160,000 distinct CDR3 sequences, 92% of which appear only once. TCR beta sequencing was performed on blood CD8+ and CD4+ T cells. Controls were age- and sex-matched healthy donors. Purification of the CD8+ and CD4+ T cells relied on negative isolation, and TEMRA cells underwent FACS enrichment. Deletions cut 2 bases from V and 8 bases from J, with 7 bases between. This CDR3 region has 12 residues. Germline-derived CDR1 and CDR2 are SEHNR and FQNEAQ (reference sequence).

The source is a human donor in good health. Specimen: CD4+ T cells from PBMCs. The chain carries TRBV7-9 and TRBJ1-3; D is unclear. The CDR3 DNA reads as TGTGCCAGCAGCTTAAACGAGGACACCATATATTTT. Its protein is CASSLNEDTIYF. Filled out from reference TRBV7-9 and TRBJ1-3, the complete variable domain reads DTGVSQNPRHKITKRGQNVTFRCDPISEHNRLYWYRQTLGQGPEFLTYFQNEAQLEKSRLLSDRFSAERPKGSFSTLEIQRTEQGDSAMYLCASSLNEDTIYFGEGSWLTVV.